The subject of this entry is one TCR beta chain. No antigen is known for it. The data originate from a study of somatic mutations in cytotoxic T cells in rheumatoid arthritis. For the study at large: A subset of V beta antibody-stained T-cell populations was isolated by flow sorting, reaching nearly 100% purity, and this subset included V beta1+ cells that went on to TCRB sequencing.

Positive selection with magnetic beads achieved the isolation of CD4+ and CD8+ cells, followed by a flow cytometry check of purity. Assay used: immunoSEQ multiplex PCR; TCRdb lists only in-frame clones, some missing. The sample has some 18,000 clones; over 75% are singletons. Findings and limits, study-wide: Statistical analysis of the slight TRBV07 underrepresentation in rheumatoid arthritis patients did not adjust for multiple comparisons. Exceedance of 20% of CD8+ cells by the largest CD8+ clone occurred in about an eighth of the roughly 65 patients.

Germline trimming cut 4 bases from V and 7 bases from J; bases unmatched to any gene: 10. The CDR3 contains 14 residues. CDR1 SGDLS and CDR2 YYNGEE come from the germline V gene. The rearrangement joins TRBV9 to TRBJ2-7; 8 bases fit TRBD2. The TCR sequence derives from an adult with rheumatoid arthritis. Sequenced input: CD8+ T cells sorted from blood. CDR3 protein: CASSTSGGPGEQYF. In DNA form, the CDR3 reads TGTGCCAGCAGCACCTCGGGGGGGCCGGGGGAGCAGTACTTC.